This T cell receptor beta chain was obtained from a study of blood T cells in healthy people across ages. Study-wide points: Percentage of naive T cells showed a strong correlation with TCR beta diversity.

CDR3 length: 14 amino acids. Germline V gene sequence: CDR1 MNHEY, CDR2 SVGEGT. For this clonotype: The antigen is unknown.

A J-beta primer mix and a sample-barcoded 5' primer were used in a second PCR of roughly 6 to 12 cycles. TCRdb fed the 5' RACE reads into MiXCR, producing one record per CDR3 protein. Of 710,000 or so distinct CDR3 sequences in the sample, approximately 30% were seen once. The chain joins TRBV6-2 or TRBV6-3 to TRBJ2-5; either TRBD1 or TRBD2 may fit D (5 bases each). The tail of the sequence fits TRBJ2-7 better, so the J call may be wrong. The origin of this receptor is an elderly woman in good health. Sequenced material: blood. For the CDR3, the DNA is TGTGCCACTTTAGCCGGGGTGGGACCAGTCGAGCAGTACTTC. This gives the protein CATLAGVGPVEQYF.